The next 29 T cell receptor beta chains were all read from a single sample in a study of regulatory and conventional T cells in RAG deficiency. The data were produced by immunoSEQ multiplex PCR, yet TCRdb's version contains in-frame clones alone and is incomplete. The table lists some 31,000 clones, 90% to 95% of them singletons. The sorted conventional CD4+ T cells were CD25-low and CD127-high, with genomic DNA sequenced. This sample was also put to use in a study of regulatory T cells. That publication notes: The PCR used 52 TRBV and 13 TRBJ primers.

Source material: CD25- CD4+ T cells sorted from blood. All receptors come from a human donor in good health.

The chain joins TRBV6-5 to TRBJ2-5; tentatively, D is TRBD2 (6 bases). The V gene's germline CDR1 is MNHEY and CDR2 SVGAGI. The CDR3 is 14 residues long. V was cut by 1 base and J by 4 bases, with 10 bases left in between. CDR3 region: CASSYLAGPETQYF. CDR3 nucleotide sequence: TGTGCCAGCAGTTACTTGGCGGGGCCAGAGACCCAGTACTTC.

The gene calls are TRBV27 and TRBJ1-2, with TRBD1 identical over 7 bases. The CDR3 sequence is 15 residues long. V lost 3 bases and J lost 4; bases outside the gene matches: 8. From germline, CDR1 is MNHEY and CDR2 SMNVEV (reference sequence). The CDR3 DNA sequence: TGTGCCAGCAGTTTGGAGGGGGCGCTGGGCTATGGCTACACCTTC. This encodes CASSLEGALGYGYTF.

The CDR3 is CASADRDRNNEQFF. CDR3 DNA: TGTGCCAGCGCGGATCGGGACAGGAATAATGAGCAGTTCTTC. The V call is TRBV2, the J call TRBJ2-1; TRBD1 aligns across 8 bases. The germline CDR1 and CDR2 sequences are SNHLY and FYNNEI. Trimming at V came to 8 bases and at J to 7 bases, leaving 10 bases not matched to a gene. This CDR3 comprises 14 residues. Complete variable domain (other parts from reference TRBV2 and TRBJ2-1): EPEVTQTPSHQVTQMGQEVILRCVPISNHLYFYWYRQILGQKVEFLVSFYNNEISEKSEIFDDQFSVERPDGSNFTLKIRSTKLEDSAMYFCASADRDRNNEQFFGPGTRLTVL.

The chain uses TRBV21-1 and TRBJ1-6. TRBV21-1 is a pseudogene segment. This CDR3 comprises 15 residues. The DNA for the CDR3 is TGTGCCAGCAGCCCCCTTCGCTCCTATAATTCACCCCTCCACTTT. Its translation is CASSPLRSYNSPLHF.

This clone has a handful of counts. V and J are TRBV5-4 and TRBJ2-6; D might be TRBD2 (5 bases). In germline, CDR1 is SGHNT, CDR2 YYREEE (reference sequence). The CDR3 runs to 19 residues. The V and J ends lost 4 bases and 2 bases respectively, with 22 bases between them. The DNA for the CDR3 is TGTGCCAGCAGCCCTCCTCTCATCGTTGGGAGAACTGGGGCCAACGTCCTGACTTTC. This gives the protein CASSPPLIVGRTGANVLTF.

The chain links TRBV18 to TRBJ1-5, with D maybe TRBD1 (6 bases). The CDR3 sequence is 16 residues long. V dropped 3 bases and J dropped 1 base, with 13 bases sitting between them. CDR1 and CDR2 (germline): KGHSH, LQKENI. The CDR3 nucleotides read TGTGCCAGCTCACCCGTCGGGGGGGCAAGCAATCAGCCCCAGCATTTT. Protein: CASSPVGGASNQPQHF.

The chain couples TRBV6-5 to TRBJ1-1; TRBD1 aligns across 7 bases. The CDR3 is made up of 14 amino acids. The V and J ends lost 8 bases and 6 bases, in that order; junction bases with no gene match: 12. Germline-derived CDR1 and CDR2 are MNHEY and SVGAGI. DNA of the CDR3: TGTGCCAGCTTGTCCAGGGGGAGGCGGTCTGAAGCTTTCTTT. This codes for CASLSRGRRSEAFF.

In its sample, this clone was seen once. The rearrangement uses TRBV28 and TRBJ2-7, with D tentatively TRBD1 (6 bases). The V gene lost 2 bases and the J gene lost 2 bases, with 10 bases spanning the gap. Germline V CDR1 and CDR2: MDHEN, SYDVKM. This CDR3 is built from 14 residues. The CDR3 nucleotides are TGTGCCAGCAGTTTACCAGGGGTACCCTACGAGCAGTACTTC. Residues: CASSLPGVPYEQYF.

This chain joins TRBV5-6 and TRBJ1-2, with D hard to call. The CDR3 length is 12 residues. The germline gives CDR1 SGHDT, CDR2 YYEEEE. The V gene lost 2 bases and the J gene lost 8 bases, with 10 bases spanning the gap. The CDR3 DNA follows: TGTGCCAGCAGCTTAAAGCTCGGGGGCTACACCTTC. Translating gives CASSLKLGGYTF.

This CDR3 is CSAIRGQGYTF. The CDR3 DNA reads TGCAGTGCTATCAGGGGGCAAGGCTACACCTTC. The gene calls are TRBV20-1 and TRBJ1-2, with TRBD1 matching 8 bases. V lost 4 bases and J lost 8; bases outside the gene matches: 3. The germline gives CDR1 DFQATT, CDR2 SNEGSKA (reference sequence). This CDR3 is 11 amino acids long.

The CDR3 DNA follows: TGTGCCAGCAGCTTGGGGGCGAATCAGCCCCAGCATTTT. Amino acid sequence: CASSLGANQPQHF. The rearrangement joins TRBV7-9 to TRBJ1-5, with a weak D call TRBD1 (6 bases). Germline V gives CDR1 SEHNR, CDR2 FQNEAQ (reference sequence). The CDR3 covers 13 residues. Trimming left V 3 bases short and J 4 bases short, with 7 bases between.

The rearrangement joins TRBV5-1 to TRBJ2-2, with a possible D match to TRBD1 (6 bases). The V and J ends lost 0 bases and 6 bases respectively, with 9 bases between them. Germline V gene lookup returns CDR1 SGHRS and CDR2 YFSETQ. The CDR3 covers 14 residues. In nucleotides, the CDR3 is TGCGCCAGCAGCTTGGAGGGGGTTTCCGGGGAGCTGTTTTTT. Translated, it gives CASSLEGVSGELFF.

The chain recombines TRBV28 with TRBJ1-2, with 7 bases aligning to TRBD1. V lost 9 bases to trimming and J lost 0 bases; unmatched junction nucleotides: 4. The CDR3 runs to 13 residues. The V gene's germline CDR1 is MDHEN and CDR2 SYDVKM. The CDR3 bases are TGTGCCAGACCAGACAGGGCTAACTATGGCTACACCTTC. Translation: CARPDRANYGYTF.

The CDR3 spells CASSLTLAGPGDTQYF. The CDR3 region has the DNA TGTGCCAGCAGCTTAACCTTGGCTGGGCCTGGAGATACGCAGTATTTT. V usage is TRBV7-3 and J usage is TRBJ2-3; D gene ambiguous. The CDR3 extends over 16 amino acids. Germline CDR1 is SGHTA and CDR2 is FQGTGA. Trimming took off 0 bases at V and 5 bases at J, with 15 bases between the two ends.

The chain has TRBV12-5 and TRBJ1-4; 7 nucleotides match TRBD1. With V trimmed by 6 bases and J by 8 bases, 9 bases remained unmatched. CDR1 LGHNT and CDR2 FRNRAP come from the germline V gene. This CDR3 is 14 amino acids long. The CDR3 sequence: CASGRQGVWEKLFF. The CDR3 DNA is TGTGCTAGTGGCCGACAGGGCGTTTGGGAAAAACTGTTTTTT.

Concerning this clone: Sequence at one end of the junction differs from germline and may be a read error. The V call is TRBV5-1, the J call TRBJ2-3; TRBD2 aligns across 9 bases. CDR3 length: 15 residues. Germline CDR1 and CDR2: SGHRS and YFSETQ. The CDR3 nucleotides read TGCGCCAGCACCTTGGAATCCCTAGCGGGGGATACGCAGTATTTT. Translated, it gives CASTLESLAGDTQYF.

The chain is built from TRBV6-1 and TRBJ1-5, with 9 bases identical to TRBD1. CDR1 and CDR2 from the germline V gene are MNHNS and SASEGT. There are 14 residues in the CDR3. Germline trimming cut 1 base from V and 5 bases from J; bases unmatched to any gene: 0. This CDR3 reads CASSEGQGDQPQHF. The CDR3 coding sequence is TGTGCCAGCAGTGAAGGACAGGGGGATCAGCCCCAGCATTTT.

The chain couples TRBV30 to TRBJ1-2, with a tentative D call TRBD1 (5 bases). V was cut by 0 bases and J by 4 bases, with 15 bases left in between. CDR1 GTSNPN and CDR2 SVGIG come from the germline V gene (reference sequence). The CDR3 is made up of 15 amino acids. CDR3 bases: TGTGCCTGGAGTGTACAGGTTGTCAGGAGCTATGGCTACACCTTC. Its protein is CAWSVQVVRSYGYTF. The whole variable domain, remainder taken from reference TRBV30 and TRBJ1-2, is SQTIHQWPATLVQPVGSPLSLECTVEGTSNPNLYWYRQAAGRGLQLLFYSVGIGQISSEVPQNLSASRPQDRQFILSSKKLLLSDSGFYLCAWSVQVVRSYGYTFGSGTRLTVV.

The chain joins TRBV7-6 to TRBJ2-7, with 13 bases lining up with TRBD2. Germline V gene data show CDR1 as SGHVS and CDR2 as FNYEAQ. The CDR3 is 15 residues long. With V trimmed by 5 bases and J by 4 bases, 5 bases remained unmatched. The CDR3 reads CASSLLAGGPYEQYF. The CDR3 bases are TGTGCCAGCAGCCTACTAGCGGGGGGGCCATACGAGCAGTACTTC.

The V gene is TRBV5-1, the J gene TRBJ1-4, with 8 bases lining up with TRBD1. Trimming cost V 5 bases and J 4 bases; bases outside gene matches: 7. Per the germline V gene, CDR1 is SGHRS and CDR2 is YFSETQ. This CDR3 spans 15 amino acids. CDR3 sequence reads: CASSLWGTGNEKLFF. The DNA of the CDR3 is TGCGCCAGCAGTTTGTGGGGGACAGGTAATGAAAAACTGTTTTTT. The whole variable domain, remainder taken from reference TRBV5-1 and TRBJ1-4, is KAGVTQTPRYLIKTRGQQVTLSCSPISGHRSVSWYQQTPGQGLQFLFEYFSETQRNKGNFPGRFSGRQFSNSRSEMNVSTLELGDSALYLCASSLWGTGNEKLFFGSGTQLSVL.

The rearrangement uses TRBV18 and TRBJ2-2; a possible D gene is TRBD1 (5 bases). Germline V gene lookup returns CDR1 KGHSH and CDR2 LQKENI. The CDR3 consists of 16 residues. Between the trimmed V and J ends, which lost 2 bases and 0 bases, there was a span of 10 bases. The CDR3 region has the DNA TGTGCCAGCTCACCAGACAGTCCTTCGAACACCGGGGAGCTGTTTTTT. It is translated as CASSPDSPSNTGELFF.

The rearrangement links TRBV7-3 to TRBJ2-2; D is possibly TRBD1 (5 bases). This CDR3 region has 12 residues. The V gene lost 5 bases and the J gene lost 11 bases, with 12 bases spanning the gap. Germline CDR1 is SGHTA and CDR2 is FQGTGA. CDR3 amino acids: CASSRTGSELFF. The CDR3 nucleotides read TGTGCCAGCAGCCGCACAGGATCCGAGCTGTTTTTT.

This sequence joins TRBV6-1 and TRBJ2-7; 7 bases fit TRBD2. Germline V gives CDR1 MNHNS, CDR2 SASEGT. The CDR3 totals 15 residues. The trim removed 4 bases at V and 2 bases at J, leaving 8 bases unmatched. CDR3 protein: CASSGPRGGTYEQYF. The DNA for the CDR3 is TGTGCCAGCAGTGGTCCTCGCGGGGGAACCTACGAGCAGTACTTC.

J is TRBJ2-3 and V is TRBV5-1, with 8 bases identical to TRBD2. This CDR3 contains 16 residues. Germline V gene sequence: CDR1 SGHRS, CDR2 YFSETQ. Germline trimming cut 7 bases from V and 6 bases from J; bases unmatched to any gene: 16. The CDR3 bases are TGCGCCAGCGAGCCCACTAGCGGAGGAGTCGCTGATACGCAGTATTTT. It translates to CASEPTSGGVADTQYF.

The chain joins TRBV7-3 to TRBJ1-6; D perhaps matches TRBD1 (5 bases). Per the germline V gene, CDR1 is SGHTA and CDR2 is FQGTGA. CDR3 length: 15 residues. V dropped 5 bases and J dropped 9 bases, with 17 bases sitting between them. Written as DNA, the CDR3 is TGTGCCAGCAGCCCAAACGGGGGAGGGGCTTCACCCCTCCACTTT. As protein: CASSPNGGGASPLHF.

V usage is TRBV15 and J usage is TRBJ2-5; 9 nucleotides align to TRBD1. Matching the DNA end better, TRBJ2-7 makes the J call doubtful. The length of the CDR3 is 14 residues. The V gene's germline CDR1 is LNHNV and CDR2 YYDKDF (reference sequence). The CDR3: CATSRGQGGDEQYF. CDR3 nucleotides: TGTGCCACCAGCAGAGGACAGGGGGGAGACGAGCAGTACTTC.

The chain uses TRBV6-1 and TRBJ1-1; 11 bases line up with TRBD1. The germline gives CDR1 MNHNS, CDR2 SASEGT. V lost 4 bases, J lost 1 base, and 8 bases stayed unmatched. This CDR3 comprises 17 residues. The CDR3 region is CASSARDRGVKNTEAFF. The CDR3 DNA reads as TGTGCCAGCAGTGCCCGGGACAGGGGGGTGAAGAACACTGAAGCTTTCTTT.

V gene TRBV7-2 combines with J gene TRBJ2-5; 14 nucleotides line up with TRBD2. Germline V gene lookup returns CDR1 SGHTA and CDR2 FQGNSA. The ends lost 3 bases at V and 5 bases at J; junction bases unmatched: 2. This CDR3 has 15 residues. CDR3 sequence: CASSLTSGGAETQYF. CDR3 sequence (DNA): TGTGCCAGCAGCTTGACTAGCGGGGGGGCGGAGACCCAGTACTTC.

The gene calls are TRBV12-5 and TRBJ2-5; weak D call: TRBD1 (8 bases). The CDR3 runs to 14 residues. V was clipped by 5 bases and J by 5 bases, with 15 bases between them. Per germline, CDR1 LGHNT and CDR2 FRNRAP. The CDR3 DNA is TGTGCTAGTGGTCCACAGGGGGGGGCGGAGACCCAGTACTTC. Its protein is CASGPQGGAETQYF.